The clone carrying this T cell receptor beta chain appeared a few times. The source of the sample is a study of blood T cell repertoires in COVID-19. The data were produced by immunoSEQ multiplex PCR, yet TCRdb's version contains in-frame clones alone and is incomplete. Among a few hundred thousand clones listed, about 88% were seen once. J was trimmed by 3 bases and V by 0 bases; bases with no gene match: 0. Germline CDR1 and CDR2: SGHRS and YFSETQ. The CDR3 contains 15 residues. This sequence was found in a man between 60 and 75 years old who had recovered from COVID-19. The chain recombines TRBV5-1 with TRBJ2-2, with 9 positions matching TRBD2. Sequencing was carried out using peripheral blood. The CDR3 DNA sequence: TGCGCCAGCAGCTTGGGACTAGCGGACACCGGGGAGCTGTTTTTT. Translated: CASSLGLADTGELFF.